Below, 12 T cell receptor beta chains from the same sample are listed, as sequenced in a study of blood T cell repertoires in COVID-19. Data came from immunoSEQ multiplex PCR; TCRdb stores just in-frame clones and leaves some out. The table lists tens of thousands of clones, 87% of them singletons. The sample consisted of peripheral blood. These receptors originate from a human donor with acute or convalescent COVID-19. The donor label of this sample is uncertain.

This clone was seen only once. The CDR3 loop reads CASSVRRGTNTGELFF. The DNA for the CDR3 is TGTGCCAGCAGCGTTCGACGGGGAACGAACACCGGGGAGCTGTTTTTT. This chain links TRBV9 with TRBJ2-2; D perhaps matches TRBD2 (5 bases). With 2 bases removed from V and 0 bases from J, the gap between germline ends came to 11 bases. The germline gives CDR1 SGDLS, CDR2 YYNGEE. The CDR3 covers 16 residues.

This CDR3 reads CASSLFVGQGNSNTIYF. The CDR3 nucleotides are TGTGCCAGCAGTTTATTTGTGGGACAGGGGAATTCAAACACCATATATTTT. The rearrangement joins TRBV28 to TRBJ1-3; 10 bases line up with TRBD1. The CDR3 consists of 17 residues. Germline V gene lookup returns CDR1 MDHEN and CDR2 SYDVKM. Trimming at V came to 1 base and at J to 6 bases, leaving 9 bases not matched to a gene.

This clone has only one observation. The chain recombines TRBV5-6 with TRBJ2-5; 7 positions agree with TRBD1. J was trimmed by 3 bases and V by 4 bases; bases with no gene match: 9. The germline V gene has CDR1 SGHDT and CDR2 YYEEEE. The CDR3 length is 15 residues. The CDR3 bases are TGTGCCAGCAGCCCCCGGCAGGGGGTTAAAGAGACCCAGTACTTC. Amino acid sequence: CASSPRQGVKETQYF.

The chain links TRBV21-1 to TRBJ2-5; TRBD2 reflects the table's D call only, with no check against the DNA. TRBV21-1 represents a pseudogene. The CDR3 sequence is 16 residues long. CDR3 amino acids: CASSKGHVRGGETQYF. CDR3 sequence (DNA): TGTGCCAGCAGCAAAGGTCATGTGAGGGGGGGAGAGACCCAGTACTTC.

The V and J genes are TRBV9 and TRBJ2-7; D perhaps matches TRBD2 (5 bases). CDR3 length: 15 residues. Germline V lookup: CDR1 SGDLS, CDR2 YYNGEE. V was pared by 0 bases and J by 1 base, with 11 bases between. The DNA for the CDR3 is TGTGCCAGCAGCGTAGAAATCGGAGGTTCCTACGAGCAGTACTTC. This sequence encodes CASSVEIGGSYEQYF. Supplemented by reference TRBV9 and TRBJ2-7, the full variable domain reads DSGVTQTPKHLITATGQRVTLRCSPRSGDLSVYWYQQSLDQGLQFLIQYYNGEERAKGNILERFSAQQFPDLHSELNLSSLELGDSALYFCASSVEIGGSYEQYFGPGTRLTVT.

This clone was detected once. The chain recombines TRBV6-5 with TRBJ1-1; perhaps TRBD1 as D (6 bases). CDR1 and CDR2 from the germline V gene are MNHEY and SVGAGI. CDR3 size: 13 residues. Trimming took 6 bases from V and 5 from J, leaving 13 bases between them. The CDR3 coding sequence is TGTGCCAGCAGGTTCTCGCAGGGGACTGAAGCTTTCTTT. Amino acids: CASRFSQGTEAFF.

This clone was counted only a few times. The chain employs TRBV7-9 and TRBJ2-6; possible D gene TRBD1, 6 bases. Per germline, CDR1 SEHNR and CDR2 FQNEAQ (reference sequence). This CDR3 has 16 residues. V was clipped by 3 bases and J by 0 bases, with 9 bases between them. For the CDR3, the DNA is TGTGCCAGCAGCTTGACAGGTGGCTCTGGGGCCAACGTCCTGACTTTC. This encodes CASSLTGGSGANVLTF.

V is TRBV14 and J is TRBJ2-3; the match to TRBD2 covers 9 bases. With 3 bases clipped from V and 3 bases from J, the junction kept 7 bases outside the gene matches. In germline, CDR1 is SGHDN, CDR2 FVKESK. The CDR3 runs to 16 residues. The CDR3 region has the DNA TGTGCCAGCAGCCAGTTTAGCGGGAGTATTACAGATACGCAGTATTTT. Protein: CASSQFSGSITDTQYF.

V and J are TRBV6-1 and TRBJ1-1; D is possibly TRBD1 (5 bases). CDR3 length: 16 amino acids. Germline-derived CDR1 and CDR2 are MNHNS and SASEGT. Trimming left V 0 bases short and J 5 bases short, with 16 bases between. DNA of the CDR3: TGTGCCAGCAGTGAAGCAGGGCAGGGTGGGATGACTGAAGCTTTCTTT. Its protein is CASSEAGQGGMTEAFF.

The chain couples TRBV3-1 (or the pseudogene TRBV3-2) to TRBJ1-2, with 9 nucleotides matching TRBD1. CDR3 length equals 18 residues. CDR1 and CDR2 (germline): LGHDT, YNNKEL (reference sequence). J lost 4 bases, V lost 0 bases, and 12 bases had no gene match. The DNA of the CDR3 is TGTGCCAGCAGCCAAGAAGTTATACAGGGGGCCGGTGGCTATGGCTACACCTTC. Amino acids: CASSQEVIQGAGGYGYTF.

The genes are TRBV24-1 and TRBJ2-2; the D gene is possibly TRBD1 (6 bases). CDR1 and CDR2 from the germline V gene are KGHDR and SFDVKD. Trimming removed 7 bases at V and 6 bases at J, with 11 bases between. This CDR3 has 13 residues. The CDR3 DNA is TGTGCCACCAGGCACAGGGAAGCCGGGGAGCTGTTTTTT. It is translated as CATRHREAGELFF.

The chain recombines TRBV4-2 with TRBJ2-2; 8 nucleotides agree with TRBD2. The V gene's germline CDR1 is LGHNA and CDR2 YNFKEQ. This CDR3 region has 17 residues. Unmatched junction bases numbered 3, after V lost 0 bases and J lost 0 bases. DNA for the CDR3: TGTGCCAGCAGCCAAGATTCCGGGGGGGCGAACACCGGGGAGCTGTTTTTT. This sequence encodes CASSQDSGGANTGELFF.